This T cell receptor (beta chain) is drawn from a study of T cell responses to AZD1222 COVID-19 vaccine (dated by TCRdb to about 2021). Background on the whole study: AZD1222 recipients given second doses at about 4 weeks or at about 12 weeks were pooled, since spike-specific TCR depth and breadth were not found to differ between the two schedules. A total of about 230 trial participants underwent TCR sequencing, of whom about 200 received two doses of AZD1222 and some 25 received two doses of the MenACWY control vaccine. Enrollment into the trials was organized by age into subgroups of 18-55, 56-69 and 70-plus years, and those subgroups contained approximately 150, 30 and 60 TCR-sequenced participants, respectively.

What the time point label conveys for this sample: baseline before first vaccination. Vaccinee samples were obtained from the UK trials COV001 and COV002, which included a single-blind randomized controlled phase 2/3 trial of AZD1222 (ChAdOx1 nCoV-19) in healthy adults. For TCRbeta chain sequencing, PBMC samples were collected from trial participants at day 0 and at day 28 after the second dose. The CDR3 regions of human TCRbeta chains were analyzed by immunosequencing. Per the source publication's procedure: Repertoire TCRs were checked for matches against a reference library of SARS-CoV-2-specific TCRs that had been generated using the MIRA antigen-specificity platform. Breadth meant the fraction of unique TCRs that were SARS-CoV-2-associated, whereas depth meant the fraction of total T cells that were SARS-CoV-2-associated. Using the MIRA data, every spike-specific TCR was mapped to the spike region that the TCR reacted to and assigned to either a CD4 or a CD8 class. Log10-transformed breadth and depth values were compared by one-way ANOVA with Sidak's multiple comparisons tests. In its TCRdb copy, this immuneACCESS table keeps in-frame sequences only and misses some clones. Where compared with another copy, unresolved V genes explain less than half of these, and the others have no known cause. The V and J calls and clone size come from that table; D and trimming were worked out from the DNA. The sample has 120,000 or so clones on record, 85% to 90% of them singletons. Approximately 3.3% of the sample comes from the top ten.

Beyond this particular receptor, the publication reports: Because no day 14 peak-response samples were available, the repertoires could be characterized only after the peak T cell response. A significant rise in spike-specific TCR breadth and depth was observed after two AZD1222 doses relative to day 0 and relative to MenACWY recipients. Participants were mostly white British, with more females than males. The authors suggested clonal diversity may have been underestimated. The 56-69-year group was small, and its depth increase did not reach significance, likely because of low power. The vaccine-associated CD4 TCRs covered the entire spike protein, and the dominant responses fell in regions 160-218 and 743-854. Reportedly, almost half of the unique spike-specific TCRs recognized epitopes lying outside the regions that are mutated in the B.1.351 and B.1.1.7 variants. Conclusions about previously exposed vaccinees are limited because only a handful of AZD1222 recipients were SARS-CoV-2 seropositive at baseline.

A remark on this clone: Its antigen remains undetermined. There are no base qualities to consult, and no much larger clone falls within one base.

CDR3 length: 15 amino acids, cysteine to phenylalanine. Kept here is only the CDR3 DNA, which spans 45 bases and is read in frame from base 1. CDR1 MNHNY and CDR2 SVGAGI were looked up in the germline V gene (reference sequence). Trimming removed 4 bases from V and 10 bases from J; the gene matches leave 9 bases unexplained. The rearranged chain carries TRBV6-6 and TRBJ1-6, with 8 junctional bases fitting TRBD1. The material sequenced was peripheral blood, taken on day 0 of AZD1222 vaccination. This TCR came from an adult in good health. For the CDR3, the sequence is CASSSRTGRQSPLHF. The DNA sequence is TGTGCCAGCAGTTCCCGGACAGGGAGACAGTCACCCCTCCACTTT.